This TCR beta chain was sequenced during a study of blood T cell repertoires in COVID-19. Here immunoSEQ multiplex PCR was the method, and the copy in TCRdb shows in-frame clones only, minus some. The table lists 80,000 to 100,000 clones, about nine tenths of them singletons. Concerning this clone itself: Mismatch with germline at one junction end may stem from a read error.

CDR1 MNHNS and CDR2 SASEGT come from the germline V gene. There are 14 residues in the CDR3. This TCR was sampled from a human donor with active COVID-19. The donor label of this sample is uncertain. Input material: peripheral blood. The V call is TRBV6-1, the J call TRBJ2-7, with TRBD1 matching over 8 bases. CDR3 coding DNA: TGTGCCAGCAGAGAAGCAGGGGGCCGATACGAGCAGTACTTC. Protein product: CASREAGGRYEQYF.